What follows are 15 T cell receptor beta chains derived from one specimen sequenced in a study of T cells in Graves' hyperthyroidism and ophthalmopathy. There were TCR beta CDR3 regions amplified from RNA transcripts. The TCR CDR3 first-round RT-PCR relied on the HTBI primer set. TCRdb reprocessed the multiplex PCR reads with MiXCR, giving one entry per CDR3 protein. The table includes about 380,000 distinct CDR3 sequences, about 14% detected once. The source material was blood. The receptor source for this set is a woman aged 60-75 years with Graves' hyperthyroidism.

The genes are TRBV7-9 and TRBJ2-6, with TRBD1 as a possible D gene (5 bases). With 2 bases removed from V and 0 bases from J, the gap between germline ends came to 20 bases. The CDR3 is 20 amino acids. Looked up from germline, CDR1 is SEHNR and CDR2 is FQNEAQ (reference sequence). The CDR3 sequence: CASSLRGGRVDRSGANVLTF. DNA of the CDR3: TGTGCCAGCAGCTTACGAGGTGGCAGGGTAGACCGCTCTGGGGCCAACGTCCTGACTTTC.

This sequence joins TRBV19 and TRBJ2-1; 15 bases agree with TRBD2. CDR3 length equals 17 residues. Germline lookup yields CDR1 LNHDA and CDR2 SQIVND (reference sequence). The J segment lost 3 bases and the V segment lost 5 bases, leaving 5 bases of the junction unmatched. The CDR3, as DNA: TGTGCCAGTAGTGGAGGACTAGCGGGAGGGATCTACAATGAGCAGTTCTTC. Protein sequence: CASSGGLAGGIYNEQFF.

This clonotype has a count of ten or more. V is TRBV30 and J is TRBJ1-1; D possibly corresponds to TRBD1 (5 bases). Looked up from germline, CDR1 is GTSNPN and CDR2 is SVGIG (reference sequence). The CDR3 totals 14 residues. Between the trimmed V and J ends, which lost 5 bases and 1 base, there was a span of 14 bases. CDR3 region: CAWDPGLQNTEAFF. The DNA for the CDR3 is TGTGCCTGGGACCCGGGACTCCAGAACACTGAAGCTTTCTTT.

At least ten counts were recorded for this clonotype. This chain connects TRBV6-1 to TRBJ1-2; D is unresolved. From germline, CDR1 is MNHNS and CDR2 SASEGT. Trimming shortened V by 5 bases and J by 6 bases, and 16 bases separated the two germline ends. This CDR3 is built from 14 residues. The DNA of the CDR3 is TGTGCCAGCAGTCCCTTACCGGTCGTCGATGGCTACACCTTC. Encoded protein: CASSPLPVVDGYTF.

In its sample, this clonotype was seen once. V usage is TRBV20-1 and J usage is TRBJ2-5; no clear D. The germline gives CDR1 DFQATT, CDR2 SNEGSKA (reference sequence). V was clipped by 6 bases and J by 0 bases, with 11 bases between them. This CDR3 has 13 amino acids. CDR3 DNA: TGCAGTGCCATAGACTGGAACCAAGAGACCCAGTACTTC. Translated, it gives CSAIDWNQETQYF.

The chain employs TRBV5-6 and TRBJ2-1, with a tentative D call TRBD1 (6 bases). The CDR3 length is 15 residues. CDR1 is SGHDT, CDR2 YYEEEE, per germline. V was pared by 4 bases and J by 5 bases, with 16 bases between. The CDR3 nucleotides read TGTGCCAGCAGCCTCGGGGCAGGGGCGAACAATGAGCAGTTCTTC. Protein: CASSLGAGANNEQFF.

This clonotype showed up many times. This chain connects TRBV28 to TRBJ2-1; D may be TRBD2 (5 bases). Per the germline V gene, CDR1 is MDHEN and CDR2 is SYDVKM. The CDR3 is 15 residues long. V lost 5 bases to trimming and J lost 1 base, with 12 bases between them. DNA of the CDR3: TGTGCCAGCAGTCGGCAACTAGGGTCCTACAATGAGCAGTTCTTC. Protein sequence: CASSRQLGSYNEQFF.

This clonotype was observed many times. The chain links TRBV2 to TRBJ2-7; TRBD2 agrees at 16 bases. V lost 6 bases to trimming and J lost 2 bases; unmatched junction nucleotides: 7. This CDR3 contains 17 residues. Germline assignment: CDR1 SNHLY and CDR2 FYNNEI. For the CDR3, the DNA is TGTGCCAGCAGGGGCCCGGGACTAGCGGGAGGGCCCTACGAGCAGTACTTC. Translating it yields CASRGPGLAGGPYEQYF.

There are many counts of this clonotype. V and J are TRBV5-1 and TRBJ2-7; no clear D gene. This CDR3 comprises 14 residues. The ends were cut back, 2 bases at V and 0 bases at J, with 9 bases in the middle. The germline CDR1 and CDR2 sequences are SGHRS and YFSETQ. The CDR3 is CASSFGRNSYEQYF. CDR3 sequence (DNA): TGCGCCAGCAGCTTCGGACGGAACTCCTACGAGCAGTACTTC.

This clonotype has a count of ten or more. The CDR3 sequence: CASDGGETQYF. CDR3 DNA sequence: TGCGCCAGCGACGGCGGGGAGACCCAGTACTTC. The chain recombines TRBV5-1 with TRBJ2-5; possible D gene TRBD2, 5 bases. Germline V gene data show CDR1 as SGHRS and CDR2 as YFSETQ. V was trimmed by 7 bases and J by 5 bases, leaving 9 bases between them. There are 11 residues in the CDR3.

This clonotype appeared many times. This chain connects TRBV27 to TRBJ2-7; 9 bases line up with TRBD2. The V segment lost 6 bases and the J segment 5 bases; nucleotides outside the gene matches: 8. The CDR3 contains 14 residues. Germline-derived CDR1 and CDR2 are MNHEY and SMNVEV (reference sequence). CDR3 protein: CASRRAGLAHEQYF. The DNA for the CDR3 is TGTGCCAGCAGGCGGGCGGGACTAGCCCACGAGCAGTACTTC.

In DNA form, the CDR3 reads TGTGCCAGCAGCTTAGAGGCGGGAGCAATGACGCAGTATTTT. It yields the protein CASSLEAGAMTQYF. V is TRBV11-2 and J is TRBJ2-3, with 7 bases fitting TRBD2. This CDR3 comprises 14 residues. J gave up 9 bases and V 0 bases, and 6 bases lay outside the gene matches. The germline V gene has CDR1 SGHAT and CDR2 FQNNGV.

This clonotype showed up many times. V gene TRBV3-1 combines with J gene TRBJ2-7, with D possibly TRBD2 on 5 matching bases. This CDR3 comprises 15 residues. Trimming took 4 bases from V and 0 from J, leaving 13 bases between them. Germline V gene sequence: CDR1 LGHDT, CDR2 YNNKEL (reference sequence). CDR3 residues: CASSPWTGSSYEQYF. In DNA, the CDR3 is TGTGCCAGCAGCCCGTGGACGGGGAGCTCCTACGAGCAGTACTTC.

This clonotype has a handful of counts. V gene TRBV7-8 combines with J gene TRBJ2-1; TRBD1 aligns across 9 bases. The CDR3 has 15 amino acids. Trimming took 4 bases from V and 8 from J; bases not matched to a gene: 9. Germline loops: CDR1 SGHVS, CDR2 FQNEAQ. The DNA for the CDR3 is TGTGCCAGCAGCTGGGACAGGGCTTTCAAGGATGAGCAGTTCTTC. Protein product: CASSWDRAFKDEQFF.

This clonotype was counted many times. The CDR3 sequence is CSAYAGQSYTF. The CDR3 bases are TGCAGTGCTTACGCGGGACAGAGCTACACCTTC. The rearrangement links TRBV20-1 to TRBJ1-2; TRBD1 matches 7 bases. The CDR3 consists of 11 residues. The V gene's germline CDR1 is DFQATT and CDR2 SNEGSKA (reference sequence). The J segment lost 9 bases and the V segment lost 5 bases, leaving 6 bases of the junction unmatched.